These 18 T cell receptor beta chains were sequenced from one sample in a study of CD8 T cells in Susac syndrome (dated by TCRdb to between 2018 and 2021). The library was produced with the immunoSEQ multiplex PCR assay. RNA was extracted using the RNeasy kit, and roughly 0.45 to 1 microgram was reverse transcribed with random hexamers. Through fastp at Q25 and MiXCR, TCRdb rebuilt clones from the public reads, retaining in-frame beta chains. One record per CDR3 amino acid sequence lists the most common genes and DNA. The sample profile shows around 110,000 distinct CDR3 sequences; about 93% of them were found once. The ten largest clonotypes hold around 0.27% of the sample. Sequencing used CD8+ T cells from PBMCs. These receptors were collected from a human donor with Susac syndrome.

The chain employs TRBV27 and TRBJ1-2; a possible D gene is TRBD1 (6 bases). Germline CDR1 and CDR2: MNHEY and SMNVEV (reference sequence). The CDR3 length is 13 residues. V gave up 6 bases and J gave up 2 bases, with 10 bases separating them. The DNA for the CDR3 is TGTGCCAGCAGCATTCAGGGGAACTATGGCTACACCTTC. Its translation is CASSIQGNYGYTF.

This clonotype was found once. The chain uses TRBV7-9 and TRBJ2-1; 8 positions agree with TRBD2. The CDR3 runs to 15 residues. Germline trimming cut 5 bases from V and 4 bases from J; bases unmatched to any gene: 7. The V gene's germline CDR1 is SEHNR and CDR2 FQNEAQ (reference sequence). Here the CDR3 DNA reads TGTGCCAGCAGCGCCCCGGGACTAGGGTACAATGAGCAGTTCTTC. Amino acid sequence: CASSAPGLGYNEQFF.

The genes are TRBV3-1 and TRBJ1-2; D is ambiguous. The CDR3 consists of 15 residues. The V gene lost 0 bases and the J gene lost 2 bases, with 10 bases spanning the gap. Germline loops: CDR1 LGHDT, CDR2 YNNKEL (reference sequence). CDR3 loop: CASSQDLAGNYGYTF. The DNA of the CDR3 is TGTGCCAGCAGCCAAGATCTGGCGGGAAACTATGGCTACACCTTC. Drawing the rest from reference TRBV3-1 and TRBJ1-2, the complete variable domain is DTAVSQTPKYLVTQMGNDKSIKCEQNLGHDTMYWYKQDSKKFLKIMFSYNNKELIINETVPNRFSPKSPDKAHLNLHINSLELGDSAVYFCASSQDLAGNYGYTFGSGTRLTVV.

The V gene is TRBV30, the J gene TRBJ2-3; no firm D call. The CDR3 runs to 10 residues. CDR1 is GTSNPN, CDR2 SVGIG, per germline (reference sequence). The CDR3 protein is CPVETDTQYF. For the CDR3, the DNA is TGTCCTGTGGAGACAGATACGCAGTATTTT.

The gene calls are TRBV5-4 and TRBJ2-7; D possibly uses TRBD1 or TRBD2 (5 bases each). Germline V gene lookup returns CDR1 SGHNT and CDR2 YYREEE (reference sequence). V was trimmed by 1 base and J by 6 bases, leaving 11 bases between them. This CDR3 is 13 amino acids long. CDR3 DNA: TGTGCCAGCAGCTTGTCCGGGACGGGCGAGCAGTACTTC. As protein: CASSLSGTGEQYF.

CDR3 loop: CSAREDRGLYEQYF. The CDR3 region has the DNA TGCAGTGCTAGAGAGGACAGGGGGCTTTACGAGCAGTACTTC. The chain employs TRBV20-1 and TRBJ2-7; TRBD1 agrees at 11 bases. Per germline, CDR1 DFQATT and CDR2 SNEGSKA (reference sequence). The CDR3 is 14 residues long. V was clipped by 0 bases and J by 4 bases; unmatched bases: 2.

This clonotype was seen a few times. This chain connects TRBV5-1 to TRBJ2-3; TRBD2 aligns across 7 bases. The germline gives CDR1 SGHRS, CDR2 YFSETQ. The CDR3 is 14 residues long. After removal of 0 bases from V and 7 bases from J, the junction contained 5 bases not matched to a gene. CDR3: CASSLVGTINTQYF. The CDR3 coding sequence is TGCGCCAGCAGCTTGGTCGGGACTATCAATACGCAGTATTTT.

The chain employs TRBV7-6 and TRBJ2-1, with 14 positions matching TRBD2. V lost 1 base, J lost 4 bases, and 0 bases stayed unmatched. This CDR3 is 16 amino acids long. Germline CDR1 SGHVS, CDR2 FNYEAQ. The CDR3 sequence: CASSLGTSGGYNEQFF. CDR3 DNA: TGTGCCAGCAGCTTAGGGACTAGCGGGGGGTACAATGAGCAGTTCTTC.

DNA of the CDR3: TGTGCCAGCAGTTACGGGACAGGTTTCGAGCAGTACTTC. Translated: CASSYGTGFEQYF. The chain is built from TRBV6-6 and TRBJ2-7; 8 bases line up with TRBD1. This CDR3 region has 13 residues. CDR1 and CDR2 (germline): MNHNY, SVGAGI (reference sequence). Trimming at V came to 2 bases and at J to 6 bases, leaving 3 bases not matched to a gene.

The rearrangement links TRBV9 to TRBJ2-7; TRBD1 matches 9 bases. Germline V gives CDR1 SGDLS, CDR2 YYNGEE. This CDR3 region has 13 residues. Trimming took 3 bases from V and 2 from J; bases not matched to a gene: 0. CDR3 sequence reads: CASSGDRAYEQYF. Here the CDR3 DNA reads TGTGCCAGCAGCGGGGACAGGGCCTACGAGCAGTACTTC.

DNA of the CDR3: TGTGCCAGCAGCTTAGACCTAACCGGGACAGGGCCCTACGAGCAGTACTTC. Its protein product is CASSLDLTGTGPYEQYF. V gene TRBV7-6 combines with J gene TRBJ2-7, with 9 bases aligning to TRBD1. The CDR3 consists of 17 residues. The V segment lost 1 base and the J segment 2 bases; nucleotides outside the gene matches: 9. Per the germline V gene, CDR1 is SGHVS and CDR2 is FNYEAQ.

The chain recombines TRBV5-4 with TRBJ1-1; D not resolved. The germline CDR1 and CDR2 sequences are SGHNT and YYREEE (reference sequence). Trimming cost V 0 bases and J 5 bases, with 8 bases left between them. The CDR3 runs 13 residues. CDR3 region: CASSLEGETEAFF. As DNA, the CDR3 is TGTGCCAGCAGCTTGGAAGGAGAGACTGAAGCTTTCTTT.

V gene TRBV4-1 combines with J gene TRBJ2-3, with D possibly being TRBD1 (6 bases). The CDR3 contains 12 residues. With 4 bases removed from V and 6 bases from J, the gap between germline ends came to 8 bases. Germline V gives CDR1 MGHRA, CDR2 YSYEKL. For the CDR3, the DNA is TGCGCCAGCAGCCTTCAGGGGGATACGCAGTATTTT. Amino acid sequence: CASSLQGDTQYF.

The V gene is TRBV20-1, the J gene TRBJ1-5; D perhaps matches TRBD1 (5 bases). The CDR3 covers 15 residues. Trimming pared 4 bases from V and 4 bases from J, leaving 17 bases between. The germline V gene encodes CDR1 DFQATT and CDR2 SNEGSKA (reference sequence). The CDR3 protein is CSAKPGVGPNQPQHF. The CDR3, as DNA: TGCAGTGCTAAACCGGGGGTCGGACCGAATCAGCCCCAGCATTTT.

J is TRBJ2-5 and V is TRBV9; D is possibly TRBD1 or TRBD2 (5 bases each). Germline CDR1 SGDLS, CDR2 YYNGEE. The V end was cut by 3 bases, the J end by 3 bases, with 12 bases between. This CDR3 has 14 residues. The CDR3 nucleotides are TGTGCCAGCAGCGGCTCGGGACGGGAAGAGACCCAGTACTTC. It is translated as CASSGSGREETQYF.

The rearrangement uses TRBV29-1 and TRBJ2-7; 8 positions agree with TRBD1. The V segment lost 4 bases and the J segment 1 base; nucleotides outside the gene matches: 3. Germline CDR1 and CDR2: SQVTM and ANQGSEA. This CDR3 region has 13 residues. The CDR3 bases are TGCAGCGTTGGACAGGGGAGTTCCTACGAGCAGTACTTC. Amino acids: CSVGQGSSYEQYF.

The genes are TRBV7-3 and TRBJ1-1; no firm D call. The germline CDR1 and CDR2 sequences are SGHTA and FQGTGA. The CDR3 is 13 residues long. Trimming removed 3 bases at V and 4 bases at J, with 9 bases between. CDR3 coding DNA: TGTGCCAGCAGCTTCTGGAGGAGCACTGAAGCTTTCTTT. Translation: CASSFWRSTEAFF.

The CDR3 DNA sequence: TGTGCCACCAGTGACGGGGGGGTTGGCGGTCCAGATACGCAGTATTTT. Protein sequence: CATSDGGVGGPDTQYF. The genes are TRBV24-1 and TRBJ2-3, with 8 bases aligning to TRBD2. CDR1 and CDR2 (germline): KGHDR, SFDVKD. The CDR3 is 16 residues long. V dropped 4 bases and J dropped 4; count of bases not matched to a gene: 9.